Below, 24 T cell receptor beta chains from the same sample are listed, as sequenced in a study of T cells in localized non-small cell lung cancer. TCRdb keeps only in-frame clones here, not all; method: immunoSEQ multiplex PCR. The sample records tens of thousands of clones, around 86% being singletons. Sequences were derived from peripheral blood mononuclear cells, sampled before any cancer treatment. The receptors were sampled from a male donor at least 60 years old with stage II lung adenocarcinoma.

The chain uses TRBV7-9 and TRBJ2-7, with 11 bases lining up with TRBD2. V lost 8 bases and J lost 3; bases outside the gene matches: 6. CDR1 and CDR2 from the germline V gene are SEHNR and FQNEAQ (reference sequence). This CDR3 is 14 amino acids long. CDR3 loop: CASCLAGGVYEQYF. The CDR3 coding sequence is TGTGCCAGCTGCCTAGCGGGAGGAGTCTACGAGCAGTACTTC.

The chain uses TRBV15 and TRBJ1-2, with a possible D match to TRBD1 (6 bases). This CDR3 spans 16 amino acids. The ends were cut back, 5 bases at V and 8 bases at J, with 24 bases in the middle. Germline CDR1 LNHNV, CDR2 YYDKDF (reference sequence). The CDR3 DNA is TGTGCCACCAGCGGATTCTCGGGACAAGGGCTAGGGGGCTACACCTTC. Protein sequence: CATSGFSGQGLGGYTF.

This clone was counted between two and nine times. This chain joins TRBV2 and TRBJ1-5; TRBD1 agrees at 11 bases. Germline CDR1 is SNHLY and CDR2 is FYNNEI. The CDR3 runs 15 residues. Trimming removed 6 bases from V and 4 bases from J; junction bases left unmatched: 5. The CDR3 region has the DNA TGTGCCAGCAGCCGGACAGGGGGCGAAAATCAGCCCCAGCATTTT. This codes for CASSRTGGENQPQHF.

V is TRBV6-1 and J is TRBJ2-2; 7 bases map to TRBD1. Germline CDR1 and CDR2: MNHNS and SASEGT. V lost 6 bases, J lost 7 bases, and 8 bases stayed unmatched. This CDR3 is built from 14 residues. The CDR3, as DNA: TGTGCCAGCAGGGTAACAGGGGTGAGCGGGGAGCTGTTTTTT. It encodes CASRVTGVSGELFF.

CDR3 in DNA: TGTGCCAGCAGCTTGGATCTGACCGGGGAGCTGTTTTTT. Translation: CASSLDLTGELFF. V usage is TRBV5-4 and J usage is TRBJ2-2; D unclear. The CDR3 extends over 13 amino acids. V lost 0 bases to trimming and J lost 5 bases, with 5 bases between them. The germline V gene encodes CDR1 SGHNT and CDR2 YYREEE (reference sequence).

CDR3 DNA sequence: TGCAGCGTTGGAATCTCGCCGGGTCAGCCCCAGCATTTT. Translating gives CSVGISPGQPQHF. J is TRBJ1-5 and V is TRBV29-1; D call uncertain. Germline V gene data show CDR1 as SQVTM and CDR2 as ANQGSEA. The CDR3 covers 13 residues. The V and J ends lost 4 bases and 6 bases respectively, with 13 bases between them.

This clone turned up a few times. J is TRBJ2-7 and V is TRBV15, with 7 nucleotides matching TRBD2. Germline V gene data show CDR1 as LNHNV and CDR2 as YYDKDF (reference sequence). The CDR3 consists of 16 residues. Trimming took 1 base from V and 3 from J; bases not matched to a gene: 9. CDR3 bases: TGTGCCACCAGCAGAGGAGGGAGGGGAATTTTCTACGAGCAGTACTTC. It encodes CATSRGGRGIFYEQYF.

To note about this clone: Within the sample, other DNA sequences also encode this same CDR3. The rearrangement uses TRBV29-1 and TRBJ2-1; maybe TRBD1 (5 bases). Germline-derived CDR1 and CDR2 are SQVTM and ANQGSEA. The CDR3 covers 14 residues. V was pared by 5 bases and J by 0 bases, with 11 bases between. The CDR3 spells CSVTGLGSYNEQFF. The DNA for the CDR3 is TGCAGCGTTACAGGTCTAGGCTCCTACAATGAGCAGTTCTTC.

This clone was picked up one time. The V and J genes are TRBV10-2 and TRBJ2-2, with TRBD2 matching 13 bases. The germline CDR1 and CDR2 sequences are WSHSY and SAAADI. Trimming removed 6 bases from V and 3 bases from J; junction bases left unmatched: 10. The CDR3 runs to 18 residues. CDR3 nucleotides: TGCGCCAGCAGCCGCCCCCGGACTAGCGGGAGAGACACCGGGGAGCTGTTTTTT. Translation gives CASSRPRTSGRDTGELFF.

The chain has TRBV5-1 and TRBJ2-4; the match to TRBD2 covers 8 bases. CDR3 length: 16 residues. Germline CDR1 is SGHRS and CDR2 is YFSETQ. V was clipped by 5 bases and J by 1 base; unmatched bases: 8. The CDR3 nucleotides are TGCGCCAGCAGTCCGGAGAGCGGGAGTGCCAAAAACATTCAGTACTTC. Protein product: CASSPESGSAKNIQYF.

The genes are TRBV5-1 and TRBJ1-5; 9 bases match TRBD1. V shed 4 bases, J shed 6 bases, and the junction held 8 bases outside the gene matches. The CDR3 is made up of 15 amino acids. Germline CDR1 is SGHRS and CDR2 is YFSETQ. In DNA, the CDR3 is TGCGCCAGCAGCCCCACAGGGGGCGTCGGTCAGCCCCAGCATTTT. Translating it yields CASSPTGGVGQPQHF.

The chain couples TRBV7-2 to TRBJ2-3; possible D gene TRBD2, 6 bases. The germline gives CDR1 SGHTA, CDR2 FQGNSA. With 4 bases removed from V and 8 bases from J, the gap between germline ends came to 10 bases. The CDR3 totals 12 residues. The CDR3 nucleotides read TGTGCCAGCAGCTCCGGGAGAAGTACGCAGTATTTT. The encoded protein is CASSSGRSTQYF.

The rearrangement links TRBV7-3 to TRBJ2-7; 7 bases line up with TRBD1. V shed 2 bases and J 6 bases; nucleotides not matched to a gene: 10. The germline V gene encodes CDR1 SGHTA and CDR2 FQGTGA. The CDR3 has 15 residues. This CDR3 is CASSLGTGVGGEQYF. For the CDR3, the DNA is TGTGCCAGCAGCTTAGGAACAGGGGTAGGGGGCGAGCAGTACTTC.

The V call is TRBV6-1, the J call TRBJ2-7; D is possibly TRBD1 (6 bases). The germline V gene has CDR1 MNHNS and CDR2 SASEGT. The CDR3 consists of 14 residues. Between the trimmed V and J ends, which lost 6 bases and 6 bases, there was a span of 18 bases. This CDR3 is CASRSGGTPLEQYF. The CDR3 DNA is TGTGCCAGCAGATCGGGTGGGACACCGCTCGAGCAGTACTTC.

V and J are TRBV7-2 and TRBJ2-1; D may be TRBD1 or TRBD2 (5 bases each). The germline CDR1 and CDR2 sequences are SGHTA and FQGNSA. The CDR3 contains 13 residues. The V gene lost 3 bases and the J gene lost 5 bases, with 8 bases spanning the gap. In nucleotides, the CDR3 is TGTGCCAGCAGCTTGGGACCAAACAATGAGCAGTTCTTC. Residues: CASSLGPNNEQFF.

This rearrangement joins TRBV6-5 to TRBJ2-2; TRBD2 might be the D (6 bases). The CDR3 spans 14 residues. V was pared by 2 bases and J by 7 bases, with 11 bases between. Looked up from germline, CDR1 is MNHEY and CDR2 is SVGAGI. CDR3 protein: CASSYGGFVGELFF. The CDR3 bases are TGTGCCAGCAGTTACGGAGGGTTTGTCGGGGAGCTGTTTTTT.

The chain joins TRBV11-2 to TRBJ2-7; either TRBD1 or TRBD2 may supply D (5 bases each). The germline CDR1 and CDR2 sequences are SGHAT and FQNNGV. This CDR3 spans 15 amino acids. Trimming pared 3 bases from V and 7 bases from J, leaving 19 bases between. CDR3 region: CASSFGGAPTGEQYF. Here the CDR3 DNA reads TGTGCCAGCAGCTTTGGTGGGGCCCCCACGGGGGAGCAGTACTTC.

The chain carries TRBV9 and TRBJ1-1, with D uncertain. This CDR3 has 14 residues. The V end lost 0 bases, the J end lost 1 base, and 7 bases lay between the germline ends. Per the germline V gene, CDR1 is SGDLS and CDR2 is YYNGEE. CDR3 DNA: TGTGCCAGCAGCGTAGGGCAGCAGAACACTGAAGCTTTCTTT. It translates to CASSVGQQNTEAFF.

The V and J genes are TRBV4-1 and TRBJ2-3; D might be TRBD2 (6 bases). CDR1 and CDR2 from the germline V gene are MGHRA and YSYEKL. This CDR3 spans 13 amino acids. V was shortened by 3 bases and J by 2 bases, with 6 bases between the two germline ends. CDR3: CASSQRDTDTQYF. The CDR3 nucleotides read TGCGCCAGCAGCCAGCGGGACACAGATACGCAGTATTTT.

CDR3 DNA sequence: TGTGCCAGCAGCTTAATGGGGGAGACCCAGTACTTC. Amino acids: CASSLMGETQYF. The chain is built from TRBV7-9 and TRBJ2-5; no firm D call. This CDR3 contains 12 residues. V dropped 2 bases and J dropped 5 bases, with 6 bases sitting between them. Germline V lookup: CDR1 SEHNR, CDR2 FQNEAQ (reference sequence).

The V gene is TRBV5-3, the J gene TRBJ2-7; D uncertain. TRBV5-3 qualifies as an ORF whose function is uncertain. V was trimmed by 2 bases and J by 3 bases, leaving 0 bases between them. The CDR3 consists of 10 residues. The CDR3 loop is CARSFYEQYF. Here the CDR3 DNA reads TGTGCCAGAAGCTTCTACGAGCAGTACTTC.

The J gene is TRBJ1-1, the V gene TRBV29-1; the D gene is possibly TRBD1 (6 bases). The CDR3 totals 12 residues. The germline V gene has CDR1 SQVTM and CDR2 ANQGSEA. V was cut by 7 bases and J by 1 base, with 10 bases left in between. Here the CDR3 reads CSGGGWNTEAFF. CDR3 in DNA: TGCAGCGGGGGGGGCTGGAACACTGAAGCTTTCTTT.

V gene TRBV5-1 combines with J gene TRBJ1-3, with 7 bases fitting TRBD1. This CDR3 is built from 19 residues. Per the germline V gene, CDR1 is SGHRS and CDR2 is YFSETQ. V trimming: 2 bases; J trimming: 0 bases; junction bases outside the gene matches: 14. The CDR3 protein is CASSFSPRDSPISGNTIYF. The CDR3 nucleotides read TGCGCCAGCAGCTTTTCCCCAAGGGACAGTCCAATCTCTGGAAACACCATATATTTT.

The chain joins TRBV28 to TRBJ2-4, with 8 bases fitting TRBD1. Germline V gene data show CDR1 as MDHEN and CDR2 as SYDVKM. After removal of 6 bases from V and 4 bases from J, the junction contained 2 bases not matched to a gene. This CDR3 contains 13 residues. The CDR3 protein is CASRGQAKNIQYF. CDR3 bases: TGTGCCAGCAGGGGACAGGCAAAAAACATTCAGTACTTC.